This TCR beta chain came from a study of circulating and synovial CD4+ cells in juvenile arthritis (dated by TCRdb to about 2014). About the investigation overall: Within each patient, the study compared the TCRbeta CDR3 repertoires of three groups: circulating HLA-DR+ CD4 T cells, bulk blood CD4 T cells, and synovial CD4 T cells. The goal of the repertoire sequencing was to confirm that synovial clonotypes were enriched in a circulating synovial-like CD4 T cell subset. Here is what the overall study found, with its caveats: Traditional Vbeta family usage analysis did not detect the difference between circulating pathogenic-like lymphocytes and bulk blood T cells. Circulating pathogenic-like lymphocytes clustered together with synovial T cells, and compared with bulk blood, the circulating pathogenic-like lymphocytes shared a substantially higher fraction of CDR3 sequences with synovium. Overlap with synovium increased with sequencing depth, so measured shared-clonotype fractions likely underestimated the full repertoire overlap. Because T cell genome counts in CPL samples and bulk blood CD4 samples differed by at least an order of magnitude, sample-size effects were addressed. Synovial and circulating pathogenic-like lymphocyte repertoires were less diverse than bulk blood CD4 repertoires, and some CPL samples were as oligoclonal as synovium.

Donors of the sequenced samples were patients with active juvenile idiopathic arthritis. Cells were sorted right after thawing, and dead cells were excluded with Live/Dead Fixable Near-IR Stain. Library generation was performed with the immunoSEQ multiplex PCR assay. An external provider carried out the TCRbeta CDR3 sequencing as a commercial service. The authors processed their data as follows. Productive nucleotide sequences and amino acid sequences obtained through in silico translation were used in the analyses. Diversity was measured with Renyi entropy across alpha values, using the median of 200 repeated subsamples to equalise sample size. The distance between each pair of repertoires was calculated as one minus the Chao-modified Jaccard index, which corrects for under-sampling, and this distance was used for clustering. Frequency-weighted overlap with synovial clonotypes was calculated over 200 sample sizes with 200 draws without replacement at each size, and the overlap was reported at the size of the smaller sample. Not all clones reach the TCRdb copy of this immuneACCESS table, which keeps in-frame sequences only. Checked studies attribute under half of the gap to unresolved V genes and leave the rest unexplained. V, J and clone size reflect that table, while D and trimming were determined from the DNA. Here the sample has about 1,600 clones; about 96% occur a single time. The top ten clones comprise 2.5% to 3% of the sample.

V gives up 1 base and J gives up 0 bases, and the segment between their germline ends measures 7 bases. From the germline V gene, CDR1 is MNHNS and CDR2 is SASEGT. Its CDR3 holds 15 amino acids, cysteine through phenylalanine. The kept DNA is CDR3 alone, 45 bases in frame from the first base. Concerning this clone itself: Its antigen is currently not known. Per-nucleotide qualities are absent, and no much larger clonotype sits a single base away.

This clonotype was sampled from a human donor with juvenile idiopathic arthritis. The source material was CD4+ T cells from synovial fluid. The rearranged segments are TRBV6-1 and TRBJ1-5, with no reliable assignment of the D segment. CDR3 reads: CASSEGANSNQPQHF. The DNA sequence is TGTGCCAGCAGTGAAGGGGCGAATAGCAATCAGCCCCAGCATTTT.